The next 30 T cell receptor beta chains were all read from a single sample in a study of pediatric ulcerative colitis. Using immunoSEQ multiplex PCR, the repertoire was profiled, and TCRdb retains in-frame clones only, with some absent. This table has around 64,000 clones, 85% to 90% appearing once. The sequenced material came from blood. The origin of the receptors is a boy aged 5-17 years with severe ulcerative colitis.

The chain employs TRBV30 and TRBJ1-6; no clear D gene. V was clipped by 2 bases and J by 15 bases, with 8 bases between them. CDR3 size: 10 residues. In germline, CDR1 is GTSNPN, CDR2 SVGIG (reference sequence). The CDR3 sequence is CAWSPPFLHF. The CDR3, as DNA: TGTGCCTGGAGTCCACCGTTCCTCCACTTT.

The chain uses TRBV7-8 and TRBJ2-7; TRBD1 aligns across 7 bases. The CDR3 loop spans 16 amino acids. Looked up from germline, CDR1 is SGHVS and CDR2 is FQNEAQ. With V trimmed by 0 bases and J by 3 bases, 8 bases remained unmatched. Written as DNA, the CDR3 is TGTGCCAGCAGCTTAGCCATACCGGGACAGTACTACGAGCAGTACTTC. This translates into CASSLAIPGQYYEQYF.

The chain has TRBV6-1 and TRBJ2-7, with 7 bases that match TRBD1. J gave up 6 bases and V 10 bases, and 18 bases lay outside the gene matches. The length of the CDR3 is 15 residues. The germline CDR1 and CDR2 sequences are MNHNS and SASEGT. The CDR3 bases are TGTGCCACCTCCGGGACAGAAAGACCCGTACCCGAGCAGTACTTC. Amino acid sequence: CATSGTERPVPEQYF.

In its sample, this clone was seen once. This chain links TRBV13 with TRBJ1-4, with D possibly being TRBD1 (5 bases). Germline CDR1 PRHDT, CDR2 FYEKMQ (reference sequence). V lost 4 bases and J lost 0, with 9 bases in between. The CDR3 has 15 amino acids. As DNA, the CDR3 is TGTGCCAGCAGCTCAAAACAGGCAACTAATGAAAAACTGTTTTTT. It translates to CASSSKQATNEKLFF.

The rearrangement uses TRBV7-9 and TRBJ2-3; 13 bases line up with TRBD2. V was clipped by 1 base and J by 6 bases; unmatched bases: 4. Germline-derived CDR1 and CDR2 are SEHNR and FQNEAQ (reference sequence). The CDR3 consists of 16 residues. The CDR3 sequence is CASSLVGTSGIDTQYF. The DNA of the CDR3 is TGTGCCAGCAGCTTAGTTGGGACTAGCGGGATTGATACGCAGTATTTT.

This clone has only a few counts. The chain joins TRBV4-3 to TRBJ2-7; 12 bases match TRBD1. V shed 1 base, J shed 5 bases, and the junction held 6 bases outside the gene matches. CDR3 length: 16 residues. CDR1 and CDR2 from the germline V gene are LGHNA and YSLEER. The CDR3 sequence is CASSQASGTGGHEQYF. CDR3 bases: TGCGCCAGCAGCCAAGCCTCCGGGACAGGGGGCCACGAGCAGTACTTC.

This chain connects TRBV6-5 to TRBJ2-1, with D perhaps matching TRBD1 or TRBD2 (5 bases each). Trimming removed 6 bases from V and 3 bases from J, with 9 bases in between. This CDR3 region has 13 residues. From germline, CDR1 is MNHEY and CDR2 SVGAGI. The chain's CDR3 is CASRGTVYNEQFF. CDR3 nucleotide sequence: TGTGCCAGCAGAGGGACGGTCTACAATGAGCAGTTCTTC.

V usage is TRBV2 and J usage is TRBJ2-1, with D hard to call. V shed 3 bases and J shed 2 bases, with 11 bases lying between them. The germline V gene encodes CDR1 SNHLY and CDR2 FYNNEI. The CDR3 sequence is 15 residues long. The CDR3 DNA follows: TGTGCCAGCAGTGAGGCGGTAAGCGCCTACAATGAGCAGTTCTTC. Amino acid sequence: CASSEAVSAYNEQFF.

The rearrangement joins TRBV25-1 to TRBJ2-1; 7 nucleotides agree with TRBD2. The junction had 5 bases not matched to a gene; V was cut back by 3 bases and J by 0 bases. From germline, CDR1 is MGHDK and CDR2 SYGVNS. CDR3 length: 16 residues. Here the CDR3 reads CASSEAGGSSYNEQFF. CDR3 DNA sequence: TGTGCCAGCAGTGAGGCTGGCGGGAGCTCCTACAATGAGCAGTTCTTC.

This chain uses TRBV19 with TRBJ2-5, with 8 bases lining up with TRBD2. The germline V gene encodes CDR1 LNHDA and CDR2 SQIVND (reference sequence). The length of the CDR3 is 16 residues. V lost 3 bases and J lost 0; bases outside the gene matches: 6. The CDR3: CASSMLLAGDQETQYF. The CDR3 DNA reads TGTGCCAGTAGTATGCTCCTAGCGGGCGACCAAGAGACCCAGTACTTC. The complete variable domain, with remaining parts taken from reference TRBV19 and TRBJ2-5, reads DGGITQSPKYLFRKEGQNVTLSCEQNLNHDAMYWYRQDPGQGLRLIYYSQIVNDFQKGDIAEGYSVSREKKESFPLTVTSAQKNPTAFYLCASSMLLAGDQETQYFGPGTRLLVL.

The chain combines TRBV6-5 with TRBJ1-2; TRBD1 is a possible D gene (6 bases). V was clipped by 5 bases and J by 8 bases, with 18 bases between them. Per germline, CDR1 MNHEY and CDR2 SVGAGI. The CDR3 runs to 14 residues. CDR3 residues: CASSPSGGARGYTF. The CDR3 DNA sequence: TGTGCCAGCAGTCCCTCGGGGGGGGCGCGCGGCTACACCTTC.

The V and J genes are TRBV2 and TRBJ2-3, with D perhaps matching TRBD2 (6 bases). Trimming shortened V by 7 bases and J by 7 bases, and 24 bases separated the two germline ends. CDR1 is SNHLY, CDR2 FYNNEI, per germline. This CDR3 is built from 16 residues. In DNA, the CDR3 is TGTGCCAGCAACCCTGGAGGAGGGAGGAGAGGAAATACGCAGTATTTT. Translating gives CASNPGGGRRGNTQYF. Full variable domain (rest looked up from reference TRBV2 and TRBJ2-3): EPEVTQTPSHQVTQMGQEVILRCVPISNHLYFYWYRQILGQKVEFLVSFYNNEISEKSEIFDDQFSVERPDGSNFTLKIRSTKLEDSAMYFCASNPGGGRRGNTQYFGPGTRLTVL.

Turning to this clone: Other nucleotide sequences in the sample specify the same CDR3. The chain carries TRBV25-1 and TRBJ1-1; D gene uncertain. CDR3 length: 13 residues. The V gene lost 5 bases and the J gene lost 2 bases, with 9 bases spanning the gap. Per the germline V gene, CDR1 is MGHDK and CDR2 is SYGVNS. CDR3 DNA sequence: TGTGCCAGCAGTCCCGGTCTTAACACTGAAGCTTTCTTT. Residues: CASSPGLNTEAFF. The variable domain in full, completed from reference TRBV25-1 and TRBJ1-1, reads EADIYQTPRYLVIGTGKKITLECSQTMGHDKMYWYQQDPGMELHLIHYSYGVNSTEKGDLSSESTVSRIRTEHFPLTLESARPSHTSQYLCASSPGLNTEAFFGQGTRLTVV.

This clone came up once. The genes are TRBV11-2 and TRBJ2-1; D gene ambiguous. The V end was cut by 1 base, the J end by 0 bases, with 13 bases between. CDR3 length equals 17 residues. Germline lookup yields CDR1 SGHAT and CDR2 FQNNGV. The CDR3 DNA reads TGTGCCAGCAGCTTAGGTACCGTTTCAAGCTCCTACAATGAGCAGTTCTTC. Its translation: CASSLGTVSSSYNEQFF.

The rearrangement uses TRBV27 and TRBJ2-7, with TRBD1 identical over 9 bases. The CDR3 is 17 amino acids. The V and J ends lost 1 base and 3 bases, in that order; junction bases with no gene match: 10. Germline V gene data show CDR1 as MNHEY and CDR2 as SMNVEV (reference sequence). CDR3 nucleotides: TGTGCCAGCAGTTTATTTGTCCCGGGACAGGGAGGCTACGAGCAGTACTTC. Translation gives CASSLFVPGQGGYEQYF.

This chain joins TRBV7-9 and TRBJ1-1; a weak D match, TRBD1 (5 bases). V lost 7 bases, J lost 8 bases, and 17 bases lay in between. The CDR3 runs to 13 residues. CDR1 is SEHNR, CDR2 FQNEAQ, per germline (reference sequence). CDR3 DNA: TGTGCCAGCAACCGGGGACCGCCGAAAGAAGCTTTCTTT. This translates into CASNRGPPKEAFF.

This clone has a single count. This chain links TRBV27 with TRBJ2-3, with 7 bases fitting TRBD2. Germline trimming cut 1 base from V and 2 bases from J; bases unmatched to any gene: 6. Germline lookup yields CDR1 MNHEY and CDR2 SMNVEV (reference sequence). The CDR3 loop spans 16 amino acids. CDR3 nucleotides: TGTGCCAGCAGTTTATTAGCTAGCGGACTCACAGATACGCAGTATTTT. This codes for CASSLLASGLTDTQYF.

V is TRBV29-1 and J is TRBJ2-5; tentative D call: TRBD2 (7 bases). The V gene lost 2 bases and the J gene lost 5 bases, with 12 bases spanning the gap. The CDR3 has 13 amino acids. CDR1 SQVTM and CDR2 ANQGSEA come from the germline V gene. CDR3 DNA sequence: TGCAGCGTTGAACTGCGGGGGCGGGAGACCCAGTACTTC. It codes for CSVELRGRETQYF.

V and J are TRBV21-1 and TRBJ2-1; TRBD2 is the table's D call and was not checked against the DNA. TRBV21-1 is a known pseudogene. The CDR3 has 13 residues. CDR3 nucleotides: TGTGCCACGCGGGAGAGCTACTACAATGAGCAGTTCTTC. Its translation: CATRESYYNEQFF.

J is TRBJ2-7 and V is TRBV5-1; TRBD1 agrees at 10 bases. Germline CDR1 is SGHRS and CDR2 is YFSETQ. CDR3 size: 14 residues. Unmatched junction bases numbered 7, after V lost 7 bases and J lost 3 bases. CDR3 region: CASWPGTGVYEQYF. As DNA, the CDR3 is TGCGCCAGCTGGCCCGGGACAGGGGTCTACGAGCAGTACTTC.

V gene TRBV7-9 combines with J gene TRBJ2-1; 10 bases match TRBD1. V lost 5 bases to trimming and J lost 9 bases; unmatched junction nucleotides: 4. Germline V CDR1 and CDR2: SEHNR, FQNEAQ (reference sequence). The CDR3 spans 13 residues. DNA of the CDR3: TGTGCCAGCAGCCCGACAGGGGGCCTTGAGCAGTTCTTC. Its protein is CASSPTGGLEQFF.

The J gene is TRBJ1-1, the V gene TRBV7-9; D not resolved. Trimming removed 4 bases at V and 8 bases at J, with 11 bases between. The CDR3 has 12 residues. Germline CDR1 SEHNR, CDR2 FQNEAQ (reference sequence). The CDR3 is CASSSLGREAFF. CDR3 DNA: TGTGCCAGCAGCTCCCTCGGCCGAGAAGCTTTCTTT.

The chain carries TRBV30 and TRBJ2-4; 10 bases agree with TRBD2. With 2 bases clipped from V and 9 bases from J, the junction kept 7 bases outside the gene matches. Per germline, CDR1 GTSNPN and CDR2 SVGIG (reference sequence). This CDR3 region has 14 residues. CDR3 sequence (DNA): TGTGCCTGGAGTCCGCCTAGCGGGAGTGGCATTCAGTACTTC. As protein: CAWSPPSGSGIQYF.

The J gene is TRBJ2-1, the V gene TRBV7-9; the match to TRBD2 covers 14 bases. The CDR3 consists of 17 residues. Germline loops: CDR1 SEHNR, CDR2 FQNEAQ (reference sequence). The junction had 6 bases not matched to a gene; V was cut back by 6 bases and J by 2 bases. CDR3 region: CASRGLAGVGPYNEQFF. For the CDR3, the DNA is TGTGCCAGCAGGGGACTAGCGGGAGTAGGTCCCTACAATGAGCAGTTCTTC.

This clone was seen a handful of times. V gene TRBV19 combines with J gene TRBJ2-2; 8 bases line up with TRBD2. This CDR3 region has 16 residues. Germline CDR1 reads LNHDA; CDR2 reads SQIVND (reference sequence). The J segment lost 5 bases and the V segment lost 2 bases, leaving 7 bases of the junction unmatched. Here the CDR3 DNA reads TGTGCCAGTAGTATACCCGGACTAGCTGGGACCGGGGAGCTGTTTTTT. Translation: CASSIPGLAGTGELFF.

The count of this clone is one. The rearrangement joins TRBV29-1 to TRBJ1-1, with TRBD1 as a possible D gene (6 bases). CDR3 length: 14 amino acids. Germline loops: CDR1 SQVTM, CDR2 ANQGSEA. Trimming shortened V by 8 bases and J by 1 base, and 17 bases separated the two germline ends. CDR3 loop: CSLTQQGKNTEAFF. The DNA of the CDR3 is TGCAGCCTAACCCAGCAGGGGAAGAACACTGAAGCTTTCTTT.

This chain connects TRBV4-3 to TRBJ2-7, with 8 bases that match TRBD1. The V segment lost 4 bases and the J segment 3 bases; nucleotides outside the gene matches: 11. The CDR3 is made up of 16 amino acids. In germline, CDR1 is LGHNA, CDR2 YSLEER. The CDR3 here is CASSPNFGQGVYEQYF. The CDR3 DNA reads as TGCGCCAGCAGCCCAAACTTCGGACAGGGAGTCTACGAGCAGTACTTC.

The chain employs TRBV11-2 and TRBJ2-7; TRBD1 might be the D (6 bases). V was pared by 3 bases and J by 2 bases, with 17 bases between. In germline, CDR1 is SGHAT, CDR2 FQNNGV. CDR3 length: 16 residues. This chain's CDR3 is CASSFPKQDRTYEQYF. The CDR3 DNA is TGTGCCAGCAGCTTTCCCAAACAGGACAGAACCTACGAGCAGTACTTC. Based on the CDR3 plus reference TRBV11-2 and TRBJ2-7, the full variable domain is EAGVAQSPRYKIIEKRQSVAFWCNPISGHATLYWYQQILGQGPKLLIQFQNNGVVDDSQLPKDRFSAERLKGVDSTLKIQPAKLEDSAVYLCASSFPKQDRTYEQYFGPGTRLTVT.

The CDR3 sequence: CASSDRDNKGYEQYF. The CDR3 coding sequence is TGTGCCAGTAGTGACCGGGACAATAAAGGCTACGAGCAGTACTTC. V and J are TRBV19 and TRBJ2-7; possibly TRBD1 for D (6 bases). CDR1 LNHDA and CDR2 SQIVND come from the germline V gene (reference sequence). The CDR3 sequence is 15 residues long. V was cut by 5 bases and J by 3 bases, with 17 bases left in between.

This clone was found a few times. This sequence joins TRBV27 and TRBJ2-5, with D unclear. The germline CDR1 and CDR2 sequences are MNHEY and SMNVEV (reference sequence). Trimming stripped 5 bases from V and 5 bases from J, with 12 bases between. The length of the CDR3 is 13 residues. In DNA, the CDR3 is TGTGCCAGCAGTAAAGTCGGCAGGGAGACCCAGTACTTC. Protein sequence: CASSKVGRETQYF.